This entry lists 30 T cell receptor beta chains sequenced from one sample in a study of blood T cells in healthy people across ages. Using a J-beta primer mix together with a sample-barcoded 5' primer, a second PCR was run for about 7 to 12 cycles. MiXCR was run by TCRdb on the 5' RACE reads, yielding one entry per CDR3 protein. Of hundreds of thousands of distinct CDR3 sequences listed, roughly 50% were seen once; the top ten hold roughly 25%. The material sequenced was blood. These TCRs come from a man in his forties or fifties in good health.

This chain uses TRBV11-2 with TRBJ2-1; 12 bases agree with TRBD2. Germline CDR1 SGHAT, CDR2 FQNNGV. The CDR3 covers 19 residues. Trimming at V came to 8 bases and at J to 8 bases, leaving 22 bases not matched to a gene. The CDR3: CASGSGAGLAGKYGDEQFF. DNA of the CDR3: TGTGCCAGCGGCTCAGGGGCAGGACTAGCGGGGAAGTACGGGGATGAGCAGTTCTTC. Full variable domain (remainder filled in from reference TRBV11-2 and TRBJ2-1): EAGVAQSPRYKIIEKRQSVAFWCNPISGHATLYWYQQILGQGPKLLIQFQNNGVVDDSQLPKDRFSAERLKGVDSTLKIQPAKLEDSAVYLCASGSGAGLAGKYGDEQFFGPGTRLTVL.

The chain is built from TRBV12-3 or TRBV12-4 and TRBJ2-7; the match to TRBD2 covers 9 bases. V lost 3 bases to trimming and J lost 3 bases; unmatched junction nucleotides: 6. The CDR3 has 15 amino acids. The CDR3 DNA reads as TGTGCCAGCAGTTTCTACCTTAGCGGGAGCTACGAGCAGTACTTC. The encoded protein is CASSFYLSGSYEQYF.

This rearrangement joins TRBV6-1 to TRBJ1-2; 9 nucleotides agree with TRBD1. The CDR3 totals 14 residues. The V gene's germline CDR1 is MNHNS and CDR2 SASEGT. V was clipped by 3 bases and J by 8 bases; unmatched bases: 7. In DNA form, the CDR3 reads TGTGCCAGCAGTGACAGGGGGACAGGGAACGGCTACACCTTC. Amino acids: CASSDRGTGNGYTF.

The chain uses TRBV28 and TRBJ2-1, with D perhaps given as TRBD1 or TRBD2 (5 bases each). Per germline, CDR1 MDHEN and CDR2 SYDVKM. The CDR3 extends over 15 amino acids. V lost 7 bases and J 9 bases, leaving 22 bases between the germline ends. This chain's CDR3 is CASTAGTSRGSEQFF. DNA of the CDR3: TGTGCCAGCACCGCCGGGACCTCAAGGGGTAGTGAGCAGTTCTTC.

This clonotype was picked up a small number of times. The chain carries TRBV4-3 and TRBJ1-2; TRBD1 agrees at 9 bases. The trim removed 1 base at V and 4 bases at J, leaving 4 bases unmatched. CDR1 LGHNA and CDR2 YSLEER come from the germline V gene. This CDR3 is built from 15 residues. Here the CDR3 reads CASSQGTGGLYGYTF. Written as DNA, the CDR3 is TGCGCCAGCAGCCAAGGAACAGGGGGCCTCTATGGCTACACCTTC.

The J gene is TRBJ2-5, the V gene TRBV18; D possibly corresponds to TRBD1 (5 bases). The CDR3 has 14 residues. Trimming shortened V by 5 bases and J by 0 bases, and 10 bases separated the two germline ends. The germline CDR1 and CDR2 sequences are KGHSH and LQKENI. The CDR3 DNA reads as TGTGCCAGCTCAACGACAGAGTACCAAGAGACCCAGTACTTC. This codes for CASSTTEYQETQYF.

CDR3: CASSSLPATSATYNEQFF. The CDR3 DNA reads TGTGCCAGCAGTTCCCTCCCCGCGACTAGCGCGACTTACAATGAGCAGTTCTTC. This chain joins TRBV27 and TRBJ2-1; 8 bases align to TRBD2. This CDR3 is built from 18 residues. V lost 4 bases and J lost 4; bases outside the gene matches: 15. Looked up from germline, CDR1 is MNHEY and CDR2 is SMNVEV (reference sequence).

J is TRBJ2-5 and V is TRBV20-1; D is possibly TRBD2 (6 bases). The V end lost 4 bases, the J end lost 11 bases, and 20 bases lay between the germline ends. The length of the CDR3 is 13 residues. Germline CDR1 reads DFQATT; CDR2 reads SNEGSKA (reference sequence). Written as DNA, the CDR3 is TGCAGTGCTAAAGCTCCAGCGGGCGGGGAGCAGTACTTC. Translating it yields CSAKAPAGGEQYF.

This clonotype was seen a handful of times. The V and J genes are TRBV6-5 and TRBJ2-3; D might be TRBD1 (5 bases). V was shortened by 6 bases and J by 6 bases, with 13 bases between the two germline ends. The CDR3 sequence is 13 residues long. Germline assignment: CDR1 MNHEY and CDR2 SVGAGI. The CDR3, as DNA: TGTGCCAGCAGCCCCCCGACAGACGATACGCAGTATTTT. Translating gives CASSPPTDDTQYF.

CDR3 nucleotide sequence: TGTGCCAGCAGCGCCCGGGGGGCTGAAAACATTCAGTACTTC. Its translation: CASSARGAENIQYF. The rearrangement links TRBV9 to TRBJ2-4; TRBD2 is a possible D gene (7 bases). V was clipped by 3 bases and J by 5 bases, with 12 bases between them. Germline assignment: CDR1 SGDLS and CDR2 YYNGEE. There are 14 residues in the CDR3.

J is TRBJ2-1 and V is TRBV18; D is perhaps TRBD1 or TRBD2 (6 bases each). This CDR3 is built from 17 residues. Trimming took 0 bases from V and 0 from J, leaving 12 bases between them. The germline V gene has CDR1 KGHSH and CDR2 LQKENI. CDR3 sequence: CASSPPGGQASYNEQFF. CDR3 DNA: TGTGCCAGCTCACCACCTGGGGGGCAGGCCTCCTACAATGAGCAGTTCTTC. Supplemented by reference TRBV18 and TRBJ2-1, the full variable domain reads NAGVMQNPRHLVRRRGQEARLRCSPMKGHSHVYWYRQLPEEGLKFMVYLQKENIIDESGMPKERFSAEFPKEGPSILRIQQVVRGDSAAYFCASSPPGGQASYNEQFFGPGTRLTVL.

The chain joins TRBV20-1 to TRBJ2-5; TRBD1 or TRBD2 may be the D gene (5 bases each). The germline CDR1 and CDR2 sequences are DFQATT and SNEGSKA (reference sequence). With 0 bases removed from V and 5 bases from J, the gap between germline ends came to 16 bases. The CDR3 runs to 15 residues. CDR3 bases: TGCAGTGCTAGAGATCTTCGCGAGGGGTTGGAGACCCAGTACTTC. This gives the protein CSARDLREGLETQYF.

This clonotype was recorded a few times. The J gene is TRBJ1-2, the V gene TRBV28; TRBD1 matches 9 bases. Germline values: CDR1 MDHEN, CDR2 SYDVKM. This CDR3 contains 14 residues. With V trimmed by 7 bases and J by 6 bases, 9 bases remained unmatched. CDR3 amino acids: CASTTIQGADGYTF. CDR3 bases: TGTGCCAGCACCACAATACAGGGGGCGGATGGCTACACCTTC.

The chain uses TRBV28 and TRBJ2-6; 13 nucleotides agree with TRBD2. Unmatched junction bases numbered 6, after V lost 3 bases and J lost 1 base. Per germline, CDR1 MDHEN and CDR2 SYDVKM. The CDR3 extends over 19 amino acids. The CDR3 DNA reads as TGTGCCAGCAGTTTTCTGGGACTAGCGGGAATTTCTGGGGCCAACGTCCTGACTTTC. Its translation is CASSFLGLAGISGANVLTF.

This clonotype appeared a few times. The chain links TRBV10-3 to TRBJ2-5; 7 nucleotides align to TRBD2. Germline V gene data show CDR1 as ENHRY and CDR2 as SYGVKD. The V and J ends lost 3 bases and 0 bases, in that order; junction bases with no gene match: 7. The CDR3 runs to 16 residues. The CDR3 nucleotides are TGTGCCATCAGTGATCTCCGGGGGGAGGACCAAGAGACCCAGTACTTC. It specifies CAISDLRGEDQETQYF.

The V gene is TRBV28, the J gene TRBJ2-5; 7 bases line up with TRBD2. Germline V gives CDR1 MDHEN, CDR2 SYDVKM. The CDR3 runs to 14 residues. Trimming took 7 bases from V and 4 from J; bases not matched to a gene: 9. CDR3 nucleotides: TGTGCCAGCAATCCGGGGGGAGTTTCAGAGACCCAGTACTTC. It encodes CASNPGGVSETQYF.

The chain employs TRBV20-1 and TRBJ2-7; D uncertain. Trimming took off 1 base at V and 2 bases at J, with 15 bases between the two ends. The length of the CDR3 is 15 residues. The germline gives CDR1 DFQATT, CDR2 SNEGSKA (reference sequence). The CDR3 region is CSARAPVVTPYEQYF. The CDR3, as DNA: TGCAGTGCTAGAGCTCCGGTGGTCACCCCCTACGAGCAGTACTTC.

In its sample, this clonotype was seen many times. The chain employs TRBV24-1 and TRBJ2-7; 7 nucleotides match TRBD1. V gave up 3 bases and J gave up 3 bases; unmatched junction bases: 4. The CDR3 is 14 amino acids. The germline gives CDR1 KGHDR, CDR2 SFDVKD. DNA for the CDR3: TGTGCCACCAGTGATCGGACAGGAGACTACGAGCAGTACTTC. Translating it yields CATSDRTGDYEQYF.

The sample holds many counts of this clonotype. The chain carries TRBV6-4 and TRBJ2-6; D remains ambiguous. This CDR3 comprises 15 residues. The germline V and J ends were trimmed by 6 bases and 4 bases, with 13 bases remaining between them. Germline V gene sequence: CDR1 MRHNA, CDR2 SNTAGT. CDR3 DNA sequence: TGTGCCAGCAGCCTTGAAAGTAACGGGGCCAACGTCCTGACTTTC. Amino acid sequence: CASSLESNGANVLTF.

The chain combines TRBV11-2 with TRBJ1-1; D gene ambiguous. The germline gives CDR1 SGHAT, CDR2 FQNNGV. V was shortened by 4 bases and J by 1 base, with 7 bases between the two germline ends. This CDR3 is built from 13 residues. The CDR3 DNA is TGTGCCAGCAGCTGGTGGGAGAACACTGAAGCTTTCTTT. This codes for CASSWWENTEAFF.

A single count supports this clonotype. A much more abundant neighbour one base away suggests this may be a read error. This chain links TRBV11-3 with TRBJ2-7; possibly TRBD1 for D (5 bases). This CDR3 has 14 amino acids. Germline V lookup: CDR1 SGHNT, CDR2 YENEEA. With 5 bases removed from V and 0 bases from J, the gap between germline ends came to 11 bases. The CDR3 is CASSQGVSSYEQYF. CDR3 nucleotide sequence: TGTGCCAGCAGCCAAGGGGTGAGCTCCTACGAGCAGTACTTC.

This rearrangement joins TRBV2 to TRBJ2-7; the match to TRBD1 covers 11 bases. The CDR3 loop spans 12 amino acids. Germline V gene lookup returns CDR1 SNHLY and CDR2 FYNNEI. V shed 9 bases and J 3 bases; nucleotides not matched to a gene: 1. The DNA for the CDR3 is TGTGCCAGGGGGACAGGGGGCTACGAGCAGTACTTC. It encodes CARGTGGYEQYF.

This clonotype was detected a few times. The chain links TRBV4-1 to TRBJ2-1, with a possible D match to TRBD2 (7 bases). The V gene's germline CDR1 is MGHRA and CDR2 YSYEKL. CDR3 length: 16 amino acids. V shed 1 base and J shed 4 bases, with 14 bases lying between them. The CDR3 DNA is TGCGCCAGCAGCCAAGCTGCCGAGGGGGGGTACAATGAGCAGTTCTTC. It codes for CASSQAAEGGYNEQFF.

The CDR3, as DNA: TGTGCCAGCAGTCCCCTGGGACTAGCGGGGGGTTCAGATACGCAGTATTTT. The encoded protein is CASSPLGLAGGSDTQYF. The chain couples TRBV6-1 to TRBJ2-3; 15 bases line up with TRBD2. CDR1 is MNHNS and CDR2 is SASEGT in the germline V gene. This CDR3 region has 17 residues. After removal of 5 bases from V and 4 bases from J, the junction contained 7 bases not matched to a gene.

The rearrangement uses TRBV20-1 and TRBJ2-7, with 7 bases aligning to TRBD2. The CDR3 runs 19 residues. The germline CDR1 and CDR2 sequences are DFQATT and SNEGSKA (reference sequence). Trimming removed 2 bases from V and 3 bases from J; junction bases left unmatched: 22. Here the CDR3 reads CSARSAALTSNGGIYEQYF. In nucleotides, the CDR3 is TGCAGTGCTAGATCTGCGGCGTTGACTAGTAACGGGGGGATCTACGAGCAGTACTTC.

This chain joins TRBV29-1 and TRBJ2-2; 8 positions match TRBD1. The CDR3 runs 15 residues. The trim removed 8 bases at V and 1 base at J, leaving 9 bases unmatched. Germline V gives CDR1 SQVTM, CDR2 ANQGSEA. For the CDR3, the DNA is TGCAGCATCCTGACAGGGGCGAAGAACACCGGGGAGCTGTTTTTT. It yields the protein CSILTGAKNTGELFF.

Only a few counts were recorded for this clonotype. The genes are TRBV29-1 and TRBJ2-4; 9 bases match TRBD1. The last part of the DNA fits TRBJ2-7 better; the J call may be wrong. The germline V gene has CDR1 SQVTM and CDR2 ANQGSEA. The CDR3 loop spans 13 amino acids. In DNA, the CDR3 is TGCAGCGTTGGAACGGGACAGGGCTACGAGCAGTACTTC. It translates to CSVGTGQGYEQYF.

This clonotype was observed a single time. This chain connects TRBV3-1 to TRBJ2-1, with a tentative D call TRBD1 (5 bases). The CDR3 length is 17 residues. Germline CDR1 reads LGHDT; CDR2 reads YNNKEL (reference sequence). V was cut by 2 bases and J by 4 bases, with 18 bases left in between. CDR3 DNA sequence: TGTGCCAGCAGCCAAAGAAGGTGGGCAGGGCTGTACAATGAGCAGTTCTTC. Translation gives CASSQRRWAGLYNEQFF.

A few counts support this clonotype. CDR3 DNA: TGTGCCAGCAGCTTAAGCGGGGTCTACGCTGAGCAGTTCTTC. It encodes CASSLSGVYAEQFF. The rearrangement uses TRBV7-9 and TRBJ2-1; TRBD2 aligns across 7 bases. Germline V gene sequence: CDR1 SEHNR, CDR2 FQNEAQ (reference sequence). The CDR3 is made up of 14 amino acids. After removal of 2 bases from V and 9 bases from J, the junction contained 7 bases not matched to a gene. The full variable domain, its missing parts supplied by reference TRBV7-9 and TRBJ2-1, is DTGVSQNPRHKITKRGQNVTFRCDPISEHNRLYWYRQTLGQGPEFLTYFQNEAQLEKSRLLSDRFSAERPKGSFSTLEIQRTEQGDSAMYLCASSLSGVYAEQFFGPGTRLTVL.

The chain combines TRBV15 with TRBJ2-3; D is unclear. This CDR3 has 15 amino acids. Germline V gene sequence: CDR1 LNHNV, CDR2 YYDKDF (reference sequence). Trimming removed 8 bases from V and 3 bases from J, with 18 bases in between. As DNA, the CDR3 is TGTGCCACCTCCGCCCCTGCAGGTTCTACAGATACGCAGTATTTT. It specifies CATSAPAGSTDTQYF.